This T cell receptor (beta chain) was identified during a study of T cell repertoires in cytomegalovirus infection. Germline CDR1 and CDR2: SGHTA and FQGTGA. The CDR3 loop spans 14 amino acids. Trimming took 5 bases from V and 4 from J; bases not matched to a gene: 8. TCRdb ran MiXCR on the reads and lists one entry per CDR3 protein. The sample comprises 70,000 to 75,000 distinct CDR3 sequences, 3% to 4% of which are singletons, and roughly a fifth rests with the top ten. Many counts were recorded for this clonotype. This receptor was identified in a human donor in good health (CMV status not recorded). Some clones in this sample may be carry-over from other donors' samples. The sample consisted of PBMCs. The chain employs TRBV7-3 and TRBJ2-7; 7 nucleotides match TRBD1. CDR3 DNA sequence: TGTGCCAGCAGCCCGGGGACAGCCCCGTACGAGCAGTACTTC. Encoded protein: CASSPGTAPYEQYF. Filled out from reference TRBV7-3 and TRBJ2-7, the complete variable domain reads GAGVSQTPSNKVTEKGKYVELRCDPISGHTALYWYRQSLGQGPEFLIYFQGTGAADDSGLPNDRFFAVRPEGSVSTLKIQRTERGDSAVYLCASSPGTAPYEQYFGPGTRLTVT.